These T cell receptor beta chains were read from a single sample in a study of blood T cell repertoires in COVID-19. Here immunoSEQ multiplex PCR was the method, and the copy in TCRdb shows in-frame clones only, minus some. The table shows under 250,000 clones, with about nine tenths occurring only once. Sequencing input: peripheral blood. These receptors were collected from a man aged 25 to 40 with COVID-19, enrolled during active disease. CDR3s include the opening cysteine and the closing phenylalanine or tryptophan. Each record gives: V gene, J gene, D gene, CDR3 protein, CDR3 DNA. A D gene is named only where the DNA matches it firmly.

TRBV19,TRBJ2-5,-,CASSIGRQETQYF,TGTGCCAGTAGTATTGGGCGTCAAGAGACCCAGTACTTC
TRBV9,TRBJ2-7,TRBD1,CASSVRQGAYEQYF,TGTGCCAGCAGCGTACGGCAGGGGGCCTACGAGCAGTACTTC
TRBV9,TRBJ2-5,-,CASSVRTAHEETQYF,TGTGCCAGCAGCGTAAGGACAGCCCACGAAGAGACCCAGTACTTC
TRBV6-7,TRBJ1-4,TRBD1,CASSLRDRGDEKLFF,TGTGCCAGCAGTTTACGGGACAGGGGGGATGAAAAACTGTTTTTT
TRBV18,TRBJ2-1,TRBD2,CASSPTSGGKGSYNEQFF,TGTGCCAGCTCACCAACTAGCGGGGGGAAAGGCTCCTACAATGAGCAGTTCTTC
TRBV7-2,TRBJ1-6,TRBD1,CASSSSTGVWSPLHF,TGTGCCAGCAGCTCCTCGACAGGGGTTTGGTCACCCCTCCACTTT
TRBV5-5,TRBJ2-3,TRBD2,CASSLGSSGGSTDTQYF,TGTGCCAGCAGCTTAGGTTCTAGCGGGGGAAGCACAGATACGCAGTATTTT
TRBV27,TRBJ2-2,TRBD2,CASSSSGGGRELFF,TGTGCCAGCAGCTCTAGCGGGGGGGGCCGGGAGCTGTTTTTT
TRBV5-1,TRBJ1-6,-,CASSPSGTTGNSPLHF,TGCGCCAGCAGCCCAAGCGGGACGACGGGGAATTCACCCCTCCACTTT
TRBV7-2,TRBJ1-2,-,CASSLERANYGYTF,TGTGCCAGCAGCTTAGAAAGAGCTAACTATGGCTACACCTTC
TRBV5-6,TRBJ1-6,-,CASSRDLNNSPLHF,TGTGCCAGCAGCCGGGACTTGAACAATTCACCCCTCCACTTT
TRBV5-4,TRBJ1-5,TRBD1,CASSLSQGGGKINQPQHF,TGTGCCAGCAGCTTGTCACAAGGAGGGGGCAAGATAAATCAGCCCCAGCATTTT
TRBV6-4,TRBJ2-1,TRBD2,CASATLAGGRSEQFF,TGTGCCAGCGCCACGCTAGCGGGGGGGCGGAGTGAGCAGTTCTTC
TRBV5-5,TRBJ2-2,-,CASSLQHANTGELFF,TGTGCCAGCAGCTTGCAACATGCGAACACCGGGGAGCTGTTTTTT
TRBV29-1,TRBJ2-7,-,CSVEDIREGAYEQYF,TGCAGCGTTGAAGACATACGGGAGGGGGCATACGAGCAGTACTTC
TRBV3-1/TRBV3-2,TRBJ2-6,-,CASSQAGYSRFSGANVLTF,TGTGCCAGCAGCCAAGCTGGTTACAGCCGTTTCTCTGGGGCCAACGTCCTGACTTTC
TRBV7-9,TRBJ2-7,-,CASSLAGGGESYEQYF,TGTGCCAGCAGCTTAGCAGGCGGGGGCGAATCCTACGAGCAGTACTTC
TRBV27,TRBJ2-7,TRBD1,CASSYSGGSYEQYF,TGTGCCAGCAGTTATTCAGGGGGCAGTTACGAGCAGTACTTC
TRBV7-9,TRBJ1-2,-,CASSLNSEGGYTF,TGTGCCAGCAGCTTAAACTCGGAGGGTGGCTACACCTTC
TRBV2,TRBJ1-1,-,CASSIAGFAEAFF,TGTGCCAGCAGCATAGCAGGGTTTGCTGAAGCTTTCTTT
TRBV18,TRBJ1-2,TRBD1,CASSPTGANGYTF,TGTGCCAGCTCACCGACAGGGGCGAATGGCTACACCTTC
TRBV15,TRBJ1-5,-,CATSRDPNGGQPQHF,TGTGCCACCAGCAGAGATCCCAATGGCGGGCAGCCCCAGCATTTT
TRBV7-7,TRBJ2-1,TRBD1,CASSRSGTGYNEQFF,TGTGCCAGCAGTCGTTCCGGGACAGGGTACAATGAGCAGTTCTTC
TRBV30,TRBJ2-7,TRBD2,CAWSPREGLSGEQYF,TGTGCCTGGAGCCCCAGGGAGGGCCTTTCTGGAGAGCAGTACTTC